The sequence of this T cell receptor (beta chain) was determined in a study of spatial heterogeneity in lung cancer. Findings of the study overall: Tracking of tumor mutation counts was seen in expanded intratumoral alpha and beta TCR counts.

By share, this clonotype counts as medium-sized (0.01 to 0.1%). Its antigen is unidentified. Time point of the sample: sample taken at primary tumor resection. There were 72 donors, all of them untreated patients with early-stage non-small cell lung cancer. TCRdb re-derived calls from the 5' RACE reads in MiXCR, one entry per CDR3 protein. The sample has around 7,700 distinct CDR3 sequences, approximately 10% seen once. The CDR3 length is 13 residues. V lost 4 bases to trimming and J lost 5 bases, with 11 bases between them. In germline, CDR1 is LGHDT, CDR2 YNNKEL (reference sequence). Sample: lung tumor tissue, taken at surgery. This receptor was taken from a male donor with early-stage non-small cell lung cancer. The genes are TRBV3-1 and TRBJ1-1, with D possibly matching TRBD1 (5 bases). As DNA, the CDR3 is TGTGCCAGCAGCCTCGACAGTAGGACTGAAGCTTTCTTT. It translates to CASSLDSRTEAFF. The full variable domain, in which reference TRBV3-1 and TRBJ1-1 provide the parts outside the CDR3, is DTAVSQTPKYLVTQMGNDKSIKCEQNLGHDTMYWYKQDSKKFLKIMFSYNNKELIINETVPNRFSPKSPDKAHLNLHINSLELGDSAVYFCASSLDSRTEAFFGQGTRLTVV.